This TCR beta chain comes out of a study of blood T cell repertoires in COVID-19. Study in general: From the United States, Italy and Spain came samples of acute and convalescent COVID-19.

Donors in Cohort 3 who had recovered were those with two negative PCRs, healthcare professional clearance, or resolution of their symptoms. Libraries were prepared by immunoSEQ multiplex PCR; TCRdb keeps only in-frame clonotypes and omits some of them. The table includes 250,000 to 300,000 clones, around 89% detected once. This clonotype originated in a man aged 35-49 years who had recovered from COVID-19. Material: PBMCs or T cells enriched from blood (not recorded which).

Here the CDR3 reads CASSSPLGGDGQPQHF. CDR3 DNA: TGTGCCAGCAGTTCCCCGTTAGGAGGGGATGGTCAGCCCCAGCATTTT. This chain joins TRBV28 and TRBJ1-5, with D perhaps matching TRBD1 (5 bases). Germline CDR1 is MDHEN and CDR2 is SYDVKM. V was trimmed by 4 bases and J by 6 bases, leaving 19 bases between them. There are 16 residues in the CDR3.